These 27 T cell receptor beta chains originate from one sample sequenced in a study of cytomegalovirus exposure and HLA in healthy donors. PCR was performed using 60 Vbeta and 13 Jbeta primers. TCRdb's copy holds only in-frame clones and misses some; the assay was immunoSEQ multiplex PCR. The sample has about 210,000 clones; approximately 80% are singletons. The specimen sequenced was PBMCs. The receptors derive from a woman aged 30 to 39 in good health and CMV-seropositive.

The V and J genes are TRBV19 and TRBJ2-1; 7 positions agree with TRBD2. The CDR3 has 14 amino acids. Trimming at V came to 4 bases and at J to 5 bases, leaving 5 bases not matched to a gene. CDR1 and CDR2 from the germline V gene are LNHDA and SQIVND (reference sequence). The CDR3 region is CASSTGGTDNEQFF. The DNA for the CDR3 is TGTGCCAGTAGTACGGGGGGAACGGACAATGAGCAGTTCTTC. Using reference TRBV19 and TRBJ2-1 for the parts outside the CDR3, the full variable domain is DGGITQSPKYLFRKEGQNVTLSCEQNLNHDAMYWYRQDPGQGLRLIYYSQIVNDFQKGDIAEGYSVSREKKESFPLTVTSAQKNPTAFYLCASSTGGTDNEQFFGPGTRLTVL.

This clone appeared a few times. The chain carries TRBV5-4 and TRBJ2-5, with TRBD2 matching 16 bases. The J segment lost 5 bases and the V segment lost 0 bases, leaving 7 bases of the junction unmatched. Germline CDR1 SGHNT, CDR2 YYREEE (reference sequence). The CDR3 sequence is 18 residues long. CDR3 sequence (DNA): TGTGCCAGCAGCTTGGCGGGTGGGACTAGCGGGGGGGCGGAGACCCAGTACTTC. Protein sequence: CASSLAGGTSGGAETQYF.

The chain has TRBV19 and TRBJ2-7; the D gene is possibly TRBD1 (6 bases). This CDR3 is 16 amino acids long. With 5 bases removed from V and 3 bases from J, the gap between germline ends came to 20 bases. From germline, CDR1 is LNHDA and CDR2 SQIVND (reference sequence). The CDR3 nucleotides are TGTGCCAGTAGTCTACTTTTCAGGGGATCTTACTACGAGCAGTACTTC. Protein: CASSLLFRGSYYEQYF. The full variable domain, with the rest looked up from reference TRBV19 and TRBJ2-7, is DGGITQSPKYLFRKEGQNVTLSCEQNLNHDAMYWYRQDPGQGLRLIYYSQIVNDFQKGDIAEGYSVSREKKESFPLTVTSAQKNPTAFYLCASSLLFRGSYYEQYFGPGTRLTVT.

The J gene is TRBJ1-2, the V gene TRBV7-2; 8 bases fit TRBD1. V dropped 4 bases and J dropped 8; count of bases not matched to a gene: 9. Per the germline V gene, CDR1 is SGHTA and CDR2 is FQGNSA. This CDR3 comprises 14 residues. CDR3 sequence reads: CASSSLTGVYGYTF. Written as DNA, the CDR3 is TGTGCCAGCAGCTCCCTGACAGGGGTTTACGGCTACACCTTC.

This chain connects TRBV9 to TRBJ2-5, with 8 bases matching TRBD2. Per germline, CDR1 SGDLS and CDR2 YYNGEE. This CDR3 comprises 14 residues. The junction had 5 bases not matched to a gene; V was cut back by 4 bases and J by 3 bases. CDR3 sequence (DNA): TGTGCCAGCAGCCCGGGACTAGGGGAAGAGACCCAGTACTTC. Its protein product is CASSPGLGEETQYF.

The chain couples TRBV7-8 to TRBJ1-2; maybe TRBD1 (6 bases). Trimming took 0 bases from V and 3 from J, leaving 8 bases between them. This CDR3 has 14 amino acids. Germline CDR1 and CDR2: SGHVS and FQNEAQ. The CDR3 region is CASSLAGADYGYTF. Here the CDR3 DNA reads TGTGCCAGCAGCTTAGCGGGGGCAGACTATGGCTACACCTTC. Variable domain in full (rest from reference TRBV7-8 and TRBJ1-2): GAGVSQSPRYKVAKRGQDVALRCDPISGHVSLFWYQQALGQGPEFLTYFQNEAQLDKSGLPSDRFFAERPEGSVSTLKIQRTQQEDSAVYLCASSLAGADYGYTFGSGTRLTVV.

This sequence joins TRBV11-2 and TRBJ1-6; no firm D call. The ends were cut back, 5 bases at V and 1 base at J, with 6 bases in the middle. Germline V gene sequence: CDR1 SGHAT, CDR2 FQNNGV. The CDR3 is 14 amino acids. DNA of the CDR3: TGTGCCAGCAGCGCCGGGTCCTATAATTCACCCCTCCACTTT. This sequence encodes CASSAGSYNSPLHF.

The DNA for the CDR3 is TGTGCCAGCAGTGAAGCACGGGGGTCTGGTTATAATTCACCCCTCCACTTT. Translated: CASSEARGSGYNSPLHF. V gene TRBV2 combines with J gene TRBJ1-6; D may be TRBD1 (5 bases). The germline CDR1 and CDR2 sequences are SNHLY and FYNNEI. Trimming shortened V by 0 bases and J by 4 bases, and 13 bases separated the two germline ends. CDR3 length: 17 amino acids.

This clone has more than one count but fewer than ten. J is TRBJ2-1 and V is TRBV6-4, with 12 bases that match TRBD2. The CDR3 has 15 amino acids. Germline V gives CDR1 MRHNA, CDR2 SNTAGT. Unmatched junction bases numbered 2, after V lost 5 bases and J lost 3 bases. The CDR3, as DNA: TGTGCCAGCAGTCGACTAGCGGGGGACTACAATGAGCAGTTCTTC. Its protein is CASSRLAGDYNEQFF.

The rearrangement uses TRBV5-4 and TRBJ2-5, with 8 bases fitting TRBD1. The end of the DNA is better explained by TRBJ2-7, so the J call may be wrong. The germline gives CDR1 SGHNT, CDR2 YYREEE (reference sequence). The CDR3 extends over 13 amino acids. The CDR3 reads CASTGTGSYEQYF. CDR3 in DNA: TGTGCCAGCACAGGGACAGGTTCCTACGAGCAGTACTTC.

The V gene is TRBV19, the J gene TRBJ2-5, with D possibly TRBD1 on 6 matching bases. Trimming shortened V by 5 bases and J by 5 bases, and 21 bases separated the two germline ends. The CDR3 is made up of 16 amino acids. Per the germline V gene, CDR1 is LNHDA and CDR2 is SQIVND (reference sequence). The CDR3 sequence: CASSPNRDTAVETQYF. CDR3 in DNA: TGTGCCAGTAGTCCAAACCGGGACACCGCAGTTGAGACCCAGTACTTC.

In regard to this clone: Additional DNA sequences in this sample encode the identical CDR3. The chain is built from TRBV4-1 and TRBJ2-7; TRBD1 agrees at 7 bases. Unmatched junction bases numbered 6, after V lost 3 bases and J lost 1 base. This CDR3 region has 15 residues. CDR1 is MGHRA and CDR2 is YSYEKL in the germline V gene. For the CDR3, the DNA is TGCGCCAGCAGCCAGGAACCGGGACAGTCCTACGAGCAGTACTTC. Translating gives CASSQEPGQSYEQYF.

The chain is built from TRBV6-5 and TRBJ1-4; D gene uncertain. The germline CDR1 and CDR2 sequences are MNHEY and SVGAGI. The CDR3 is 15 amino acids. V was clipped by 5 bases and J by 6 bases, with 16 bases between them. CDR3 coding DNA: TGTGCCAGCAGTCCGTCTTTTGCCCAGGATGAAAAACTGTTTTTT. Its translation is CASSPSFAQDEKLFF.

The CDR3 DNA reads TGTGCCAGCAGTGAAAGGAGGGAGCGGGGGAACACTGAAGCTTTCTTT. Residues: CASSERRERGNTEAFF. The V and J genes are TRBV6-1 and TRBJ1-1; unclear D gene. Trimming stripped 2 bases from V and 1 base from J, with 14 bases between. The length of the CDR3 is 16 residues. CDR1 and CDR2 (germline): MNHNS, SASEGT.

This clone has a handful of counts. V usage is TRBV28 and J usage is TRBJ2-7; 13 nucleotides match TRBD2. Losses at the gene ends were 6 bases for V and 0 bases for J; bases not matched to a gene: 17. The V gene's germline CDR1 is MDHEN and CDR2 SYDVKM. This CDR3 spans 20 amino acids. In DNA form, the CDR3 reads TGTGCCAGCAGCCTCCCCTCGGGACTAGCGGGAACTCCCAGCTCCTACGAGCAGTACTTC. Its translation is CASSLPSGLAGTPSSYEQYF.

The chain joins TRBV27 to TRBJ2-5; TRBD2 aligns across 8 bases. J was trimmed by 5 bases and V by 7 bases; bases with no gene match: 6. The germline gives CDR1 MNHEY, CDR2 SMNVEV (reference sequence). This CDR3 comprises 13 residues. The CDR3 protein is CASTGLDRETQYF. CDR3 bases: TGTGCCAGCACGGGACTAGATAGGGAGACCCAGTACTTC.

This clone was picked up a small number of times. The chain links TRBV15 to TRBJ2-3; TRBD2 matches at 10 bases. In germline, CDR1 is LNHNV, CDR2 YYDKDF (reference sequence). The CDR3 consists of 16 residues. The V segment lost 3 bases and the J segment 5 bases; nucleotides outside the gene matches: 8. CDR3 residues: CATSSEAGGPGDTQYF. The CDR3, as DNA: TGTGCCACCAGCAGCGAAGCGGGAGGGCCTGGAGATACGCAGTATTTT.

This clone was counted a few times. The CDR3 loop reads CASSPDTSYGYTF. CDR3 sequence (DNA): TGTGCCAGCTCACCAGACACGTCATATGGCTACACCTTC. The chain uses TRBV18 and TRBJ1-2; no definite D call. The V end lost 2 bases, the J end lost 5 bases, and 9 bases lay between the germline ends. This CDR3 is built from 13 residues. Germline assignment: CDR1 KGHSH and CDR2 LQKENI.

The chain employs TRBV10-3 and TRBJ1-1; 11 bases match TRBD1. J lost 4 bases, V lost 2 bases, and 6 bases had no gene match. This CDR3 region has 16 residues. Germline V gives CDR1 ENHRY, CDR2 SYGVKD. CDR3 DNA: TGTGCCATCAGTGAGGGGACAGGGGGAGTAGGCACTGAAGCTTTCTTT. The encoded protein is CAISEGTGGVGTEAFF.

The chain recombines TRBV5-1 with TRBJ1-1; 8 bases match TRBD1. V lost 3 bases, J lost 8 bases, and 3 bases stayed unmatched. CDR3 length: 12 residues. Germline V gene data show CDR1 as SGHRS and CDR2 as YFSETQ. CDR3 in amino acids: CASSYGQGEAFF. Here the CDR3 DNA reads TGCGCCAGCAGCTACGGACAGGGCGAAGCTTTCTTT.

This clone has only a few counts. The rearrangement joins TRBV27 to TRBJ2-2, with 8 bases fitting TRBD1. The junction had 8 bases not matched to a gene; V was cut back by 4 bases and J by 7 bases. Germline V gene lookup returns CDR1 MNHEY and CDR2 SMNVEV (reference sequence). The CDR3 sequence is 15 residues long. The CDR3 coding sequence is TGTGCCAGCAGTTCCCGGACAGGGAATCTCGGGGAGCTGTTTTTT. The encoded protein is CASSSRTGNLGELFF.

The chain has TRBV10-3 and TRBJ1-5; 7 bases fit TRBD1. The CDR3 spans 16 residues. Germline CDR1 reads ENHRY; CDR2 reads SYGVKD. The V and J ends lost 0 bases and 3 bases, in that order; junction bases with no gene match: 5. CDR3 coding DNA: TGTGCCATCAGTGAGTCAGACAGGGCGGCCAATCAGCCCCAGCATTTT. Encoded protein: CAISESDRAANQPQHF.

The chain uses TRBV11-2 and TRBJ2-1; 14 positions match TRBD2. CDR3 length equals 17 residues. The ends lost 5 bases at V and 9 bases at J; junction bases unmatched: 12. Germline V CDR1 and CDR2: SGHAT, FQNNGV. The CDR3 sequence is CASSPRRGLAGAAEQFF. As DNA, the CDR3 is TGTGCCAGCAGCCCTAGGAGGGGACTAGCGGGGGCGGCTGAGCAGTTCTTC.

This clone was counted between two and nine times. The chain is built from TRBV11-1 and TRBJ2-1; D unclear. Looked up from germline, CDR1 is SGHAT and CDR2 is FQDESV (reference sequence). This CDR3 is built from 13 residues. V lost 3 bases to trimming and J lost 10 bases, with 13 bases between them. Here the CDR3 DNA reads TGTGCCAGCAGCTTGACTCGAGGCTTAGAGCAGTTCTTC. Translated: CASSLTRGLEQFF.

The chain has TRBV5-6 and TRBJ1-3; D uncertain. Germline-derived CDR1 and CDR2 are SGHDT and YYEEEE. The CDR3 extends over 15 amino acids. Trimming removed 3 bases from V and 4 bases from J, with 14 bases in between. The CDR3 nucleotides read TGTGCCAGCAGCTCGGGGAGCCCCTGGGGAAACACCATATATTTT. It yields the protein CASSSGSPWGNTIYF.

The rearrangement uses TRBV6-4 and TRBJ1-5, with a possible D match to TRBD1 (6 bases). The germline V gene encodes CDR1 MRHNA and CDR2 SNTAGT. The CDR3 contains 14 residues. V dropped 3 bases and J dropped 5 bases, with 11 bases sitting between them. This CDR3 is CASSEGGPDQPQHF. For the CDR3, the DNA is TGTGCCAGCAGTGAAGGGGGTCCCGATCAGCCCCAGCATTTT.

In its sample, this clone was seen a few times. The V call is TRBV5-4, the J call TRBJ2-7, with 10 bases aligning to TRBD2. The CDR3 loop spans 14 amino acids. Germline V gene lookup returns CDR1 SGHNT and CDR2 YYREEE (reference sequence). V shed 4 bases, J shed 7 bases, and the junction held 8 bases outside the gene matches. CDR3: CASSSGRAPEEQYF. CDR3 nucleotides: TGTGCCAGCAGCAGCGGGAGGGCCCCTGAAGAGCAGTACTTC.